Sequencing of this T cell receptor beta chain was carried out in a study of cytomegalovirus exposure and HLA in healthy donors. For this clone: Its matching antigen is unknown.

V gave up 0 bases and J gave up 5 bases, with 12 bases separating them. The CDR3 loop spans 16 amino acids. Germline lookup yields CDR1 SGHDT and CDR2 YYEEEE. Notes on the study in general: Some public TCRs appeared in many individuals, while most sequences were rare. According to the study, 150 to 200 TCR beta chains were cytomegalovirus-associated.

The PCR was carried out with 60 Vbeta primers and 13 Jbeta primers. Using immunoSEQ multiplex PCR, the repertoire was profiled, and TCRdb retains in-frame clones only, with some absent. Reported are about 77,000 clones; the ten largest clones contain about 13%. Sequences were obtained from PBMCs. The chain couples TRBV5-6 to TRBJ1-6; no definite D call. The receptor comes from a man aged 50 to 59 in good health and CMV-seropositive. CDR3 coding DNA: TGTGCCAGCAGCTTGGGGCTGGGAGAGGATAATTCACCCCTCCACTTT. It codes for CASSLGLGEDNSPLHF. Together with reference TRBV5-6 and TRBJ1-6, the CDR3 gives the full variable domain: DAGVTQSPTHLIKTRGQQVTLRCSPKSGHDTVSWYQQALGQGPQFIFQYYEEEERQRGNFPDRFSGHQFPNYSSELNVNALLLGDSALYLCASSLGLGEDNSPLHFGNGTRLTVT.